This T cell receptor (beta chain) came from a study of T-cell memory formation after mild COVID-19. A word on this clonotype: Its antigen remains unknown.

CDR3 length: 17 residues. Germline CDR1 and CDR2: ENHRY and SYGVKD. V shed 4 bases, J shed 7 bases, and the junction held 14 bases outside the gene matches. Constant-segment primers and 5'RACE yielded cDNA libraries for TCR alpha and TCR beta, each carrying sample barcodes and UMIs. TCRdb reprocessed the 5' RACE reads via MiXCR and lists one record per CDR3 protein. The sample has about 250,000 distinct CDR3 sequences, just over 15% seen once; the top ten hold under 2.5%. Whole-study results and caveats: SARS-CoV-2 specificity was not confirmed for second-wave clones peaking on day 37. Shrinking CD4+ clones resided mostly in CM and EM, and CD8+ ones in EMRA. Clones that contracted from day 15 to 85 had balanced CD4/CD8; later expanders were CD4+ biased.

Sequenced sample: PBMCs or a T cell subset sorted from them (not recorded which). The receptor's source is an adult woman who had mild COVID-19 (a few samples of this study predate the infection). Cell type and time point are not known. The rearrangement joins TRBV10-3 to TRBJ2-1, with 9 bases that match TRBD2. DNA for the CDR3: TGTGCCATCAGTGGCGATAGCGGGAGCCCCAGGCCTAATGAGCAGTTCTTC. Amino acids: CAISGDSGSPRPNEQFF.